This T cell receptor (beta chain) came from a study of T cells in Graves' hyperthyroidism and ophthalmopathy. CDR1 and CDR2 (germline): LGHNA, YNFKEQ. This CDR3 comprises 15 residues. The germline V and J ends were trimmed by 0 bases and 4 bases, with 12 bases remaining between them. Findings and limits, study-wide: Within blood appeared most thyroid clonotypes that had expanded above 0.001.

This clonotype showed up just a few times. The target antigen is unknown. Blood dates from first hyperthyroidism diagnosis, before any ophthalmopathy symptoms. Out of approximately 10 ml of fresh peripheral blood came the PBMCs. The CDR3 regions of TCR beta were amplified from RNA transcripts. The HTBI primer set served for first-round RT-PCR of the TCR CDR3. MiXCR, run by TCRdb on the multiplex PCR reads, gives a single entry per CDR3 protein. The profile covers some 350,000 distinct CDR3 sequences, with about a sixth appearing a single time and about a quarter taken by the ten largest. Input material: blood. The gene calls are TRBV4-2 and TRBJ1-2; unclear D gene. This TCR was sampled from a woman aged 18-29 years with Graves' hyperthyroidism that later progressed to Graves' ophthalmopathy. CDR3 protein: CASSQEATLSYGYTF. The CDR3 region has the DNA TGTGCCAGCAGCCAAGAGGCCACACTTAGCTATGGCTACACCTTC.